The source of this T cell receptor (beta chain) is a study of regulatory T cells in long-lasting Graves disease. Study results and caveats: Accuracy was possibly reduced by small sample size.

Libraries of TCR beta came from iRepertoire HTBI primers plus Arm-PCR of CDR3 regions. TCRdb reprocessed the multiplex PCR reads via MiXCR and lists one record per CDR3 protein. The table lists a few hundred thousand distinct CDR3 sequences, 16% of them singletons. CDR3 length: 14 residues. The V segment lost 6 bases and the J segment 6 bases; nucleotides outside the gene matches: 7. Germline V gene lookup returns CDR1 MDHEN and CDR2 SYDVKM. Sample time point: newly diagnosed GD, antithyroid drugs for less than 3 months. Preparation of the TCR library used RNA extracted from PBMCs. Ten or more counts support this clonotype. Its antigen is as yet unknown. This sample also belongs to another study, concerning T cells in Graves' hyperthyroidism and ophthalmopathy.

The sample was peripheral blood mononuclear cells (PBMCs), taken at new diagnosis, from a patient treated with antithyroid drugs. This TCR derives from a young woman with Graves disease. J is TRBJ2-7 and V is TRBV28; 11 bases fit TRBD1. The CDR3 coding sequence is TGTGCCAGCAGCCGAGGACAGGGGGCGGTCGAGCAGTACTTC. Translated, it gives CASSRGQGAVEQYF. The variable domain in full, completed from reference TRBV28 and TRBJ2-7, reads DVKVTQSSRYLVKRTGEKVFLECVQDMDHENMFWYRQDPGLGLRLIYFSYDVKMKEKGDIPEGYSVSREKKERFSLILESASTNQTSMYLCASSRGQGAVEQYFGPGTRLTVT.